Each of the 3 T cell receptor beta chains below was sequenced from the same sample in a study of blood T cell repertoires in COVID-19. Profiled with immunoSEQ multiplex PCR; TCRdb holds only in-frame clones, not every one. The sample includes around 300,000 clones, roughly nine tenths of them seen just once. Sequenced material: PBMCs or T cells enriched from blood (not recorded which). These receptors came from a woman aged 45-65 years who had recovered from COVID-19.

This chain joins TRBV12-5 and TRBJ2-3, with D uncertain. The germline V gene encodes CDR1 LGHNT and CDR2 FRNRAP. V was shortened by 3 bases and J by 1 base, with 5 bases between the two germline ends. This CDR3 has 13 residues. The CDR3 sequence: CASGLFGTDTQYF. DNA for the CDR3: TGTGCTAGTGGTTTATTCGGCACAGATACGCAGTATTTT.

This clone occurred once. V gene TRBV3-1 (or the pseudogene TRBV3-2) combines with J gene TRBJ2-1, with 9 bases that match TRBD2. The germline gives CDR1 LGHDT, CDR2 YNNKEL (reference sequence). Germline trimming cut 0 bases from V and 6 bases from J; bases unmatched to any gene: 9. This CDR3 comprises 17 residues. The CDR3 sequence: CASSQDPLAGNPNEQFF. DNA for the CDR3: TGTGCCAGCAGCCAAGATCCCCTAGCGGGAAACCCCAATGAGCAGTTCTTC.

This chain connects TRBV9 to TRBJ2-7; 9 bases are a match to TRBD2. This CDR3 is 15 amino acids long. Germline CDR1 and CDR2: SGDLS and YYNGEE. V shed 0 bases and J 2 bases; nucleotides not matched to a gene: 3. CDR3 bases: TGTGCCAGCAGCGTAGGAGCGGGAGGTCCCTACGAGCAGTACTTC. As protein: CASSVGAGGPYEQYF.